The 8 T cell receptor beta chains presented below share a single source sample, sequenced in a study of regulatory T cells in long-lasting Graves disease. As for time point: persistent/refractory GD, antithyroid drugs over 5 years with positive TRAb. Generation of the TCR library employed RNA extracted from PBMCs. iRepertoire HTBI primers and Arm-PCR of CDR3 regions built TCR beta libraries. In TCRdb, the multiplex PCR reads were re-called with MiXCR into one record per CDR3 protein. The data contain around 460,000 distinct CDR3 sequences, approximately 23% of them seen just once; the ten biggest clones take up 13%. Here the sequenced sample was peripheral blood mononuclear cells (PBMCs), taken when the disease was refractory, from a patient treated with antithyroid drugs. These receptor sequences come from a female donor with Graves disease.

This clonotype has at least ten counts. This chain links TRBV12-3 or TRBV12-4 with TRBJ1-2; 7 bases fit TRBD1. Trimming removed 6 bases from V and 2 bases from J; junction bases left unmatched: 12. CDR3 length: 16 amino acids. CDR3 sequence reads: CASSRLGQRANYGYTF. DNA of the CDR3: TGTGCCAGCAGCCGGCTGGGACAGAGGGCCAACTATGGCTACACCTTC.

The J gene is TRBJ1-5, the V gene TRBV11-2, with D tentatively TRBD1 (5 bases). V was clipped by 1 base and J by 9 bases, with 10 bases between them. Germline values: CDR1 SGHAT, CDR2 FQNNGV. The CDR3 totals 13 residues. The chain's CDR3 is CASSLGARGPQHF. Here the CDR3 DNA reads TGTGCCAGCAGCTTAGGGGCTAGGGGGCCCCAGCATTTT.

This clonotype has a count of ten or more. The rearrangement uses TRBV10-3 and TRBJ1-4, with a weak D call TRBD1 (5 bases). The CDR3 loop spans 15 amino acids. The V gene lost 4 bases and the J gene lost 0 bases, with 9 bases spanning the gap. Per germline, CDR1 ENHRY and CDR2 SYGVKD. CDR3 residues: CAISGDRSTNEKLFF. For the CDR3, the DNA is TGTGCCATCAGTGGGGACCGCTCAACTAATGAAAAACTGTTTTTT.

The rearrangement uses TRBV28 and TRBJ1-1; D ambiguous. The CDR3 contains 13 residues. The V end was cut by 5 bases, the J end by 5 bases, with 12 bases between. From germline, CDR1 is MDHEN and CDR2 SYDVKM. This CDR3 reads CASSRRTGTEAFF. CDR3 DNA: TGTGCCAGCAGTCGGCGGACGGGAACTGAAGCTTTCTTT.

This clonotype was counted at least ten times. V is TRBV29-1 and J is TRBJ1-4, with a possible D match to TRBD1 (6 bases). This CDR3 comprises 15 residues. The germline CDR1 and CDR2 sequences are SQVTM and ANQGSEA. The V end was cut by 6 bases, the J end by 8 bases, with 22 bases between. The CDR3 spells CSVERQEGVGEKLFF. In nucleotides, the CDR3 is TGCAGCGTGGAGAGACAGGAGGGAGTGGGAGAAAAACTGTTTTTT.

This clonotype came up many times. The gene calls are TRBV2 and TRBJ1-1; no clear D gene. This CDR3 is built from 15 residues. The V gene lost 4 bases and the J gene lost 0 bases, with 12 bases spanning the gap. Germline CDR1 SNHLY, CDR2 FYNNEI. The DNA of the CDR3 is TGTGCCAGCAGTGCGGGCACCTTCATGAACACTGAAGCTTTCTTT. Amino acid sequence: CASSAGTFMNTEAFF.

This clonotype was counted between two and nine times. The chain carries TRBV15 and TRBJ2-4; D assignment may be TRBD1 or TRBD2 (5 bases each). Trimming stripped 0 bases from V and 0 bases from J, with 9 bases between. This CDR3 comprises 16 residues. Germline lookup yields CDR1 LNHNV and CDR2 YYDKDF (reference sequence). In DNA form, the CDR3 reads TGTGCCACCAGCAGAGATGAGGGGCGAGCCAAAAACATTCAGTACTTC. This sequence encodes CATSRDEGRAKNIQYF.

V is TRBV7-9 and J is TRBJ2-4; TRBD2 is a possible D gene (5 bases). V was clipped by 4 bases and J by 9 bases, with 13 bases between them. Per the germline V gene, CDR1 is SEHNR and CDR2 is FQNEAQ (reference sequence). The CDR3 extends over 13 amino acids. As DNA, the CDR3 is TGTGCCAGCAGCTCGAGGGAGTTAGGCATTCAGTACTTC. Amino acids: CASSSRELGIQYF.